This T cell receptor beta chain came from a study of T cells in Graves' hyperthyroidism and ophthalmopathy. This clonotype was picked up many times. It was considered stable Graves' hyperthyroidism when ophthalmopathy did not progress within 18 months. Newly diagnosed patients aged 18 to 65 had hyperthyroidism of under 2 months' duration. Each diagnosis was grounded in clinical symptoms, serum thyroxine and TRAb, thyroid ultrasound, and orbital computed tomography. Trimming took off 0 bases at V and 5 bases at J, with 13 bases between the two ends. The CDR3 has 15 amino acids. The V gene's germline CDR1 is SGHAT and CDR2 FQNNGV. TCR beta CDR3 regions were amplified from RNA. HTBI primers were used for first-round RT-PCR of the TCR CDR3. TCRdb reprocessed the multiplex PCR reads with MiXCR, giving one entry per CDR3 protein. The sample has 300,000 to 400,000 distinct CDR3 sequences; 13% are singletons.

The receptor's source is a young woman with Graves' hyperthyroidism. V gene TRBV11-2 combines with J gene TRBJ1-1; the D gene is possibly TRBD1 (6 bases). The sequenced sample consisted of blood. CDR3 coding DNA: TGTGCCAGCAGCTTAGAGGGGGCGGGTAGAACTGAAGCTTTCTTT. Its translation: CASSLEGAGRTEAFF.